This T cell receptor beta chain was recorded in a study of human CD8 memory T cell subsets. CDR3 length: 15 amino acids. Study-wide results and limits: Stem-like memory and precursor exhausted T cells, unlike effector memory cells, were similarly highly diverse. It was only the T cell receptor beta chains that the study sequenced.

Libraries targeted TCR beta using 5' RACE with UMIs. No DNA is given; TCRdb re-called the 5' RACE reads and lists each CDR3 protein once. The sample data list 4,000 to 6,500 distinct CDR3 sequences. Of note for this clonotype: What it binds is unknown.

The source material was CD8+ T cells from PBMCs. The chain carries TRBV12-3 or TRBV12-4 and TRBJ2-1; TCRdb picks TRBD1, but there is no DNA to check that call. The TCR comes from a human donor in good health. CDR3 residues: CASSYSGGAYNEQFF.